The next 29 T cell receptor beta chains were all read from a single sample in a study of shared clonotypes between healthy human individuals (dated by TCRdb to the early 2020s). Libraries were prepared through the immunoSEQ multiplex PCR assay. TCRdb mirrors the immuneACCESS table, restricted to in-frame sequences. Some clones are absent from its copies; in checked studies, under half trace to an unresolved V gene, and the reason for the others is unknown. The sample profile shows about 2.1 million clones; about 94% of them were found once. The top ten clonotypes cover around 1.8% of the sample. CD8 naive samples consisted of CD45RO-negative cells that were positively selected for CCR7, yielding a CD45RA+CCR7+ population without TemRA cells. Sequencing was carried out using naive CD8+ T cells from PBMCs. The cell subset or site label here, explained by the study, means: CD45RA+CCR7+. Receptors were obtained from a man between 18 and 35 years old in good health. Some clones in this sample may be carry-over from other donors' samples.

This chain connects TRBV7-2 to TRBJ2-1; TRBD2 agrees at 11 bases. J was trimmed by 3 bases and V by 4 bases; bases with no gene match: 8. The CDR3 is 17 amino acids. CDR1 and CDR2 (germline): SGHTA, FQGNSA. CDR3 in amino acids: CASSSTASGRLYNEQFF. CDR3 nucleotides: TGTGCCAGCAGCTCCACAGCTAGCGGGAGGCTCTACAATGAGCAGTTCTTC.

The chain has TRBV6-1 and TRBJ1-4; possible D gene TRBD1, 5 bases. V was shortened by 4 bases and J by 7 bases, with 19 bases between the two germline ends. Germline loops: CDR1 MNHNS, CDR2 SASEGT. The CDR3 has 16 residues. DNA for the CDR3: TGTGCCAGCAGTGTCCTCCGGGACCCCGGGCGTGAAAAACTGTTTTTT. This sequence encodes CASSVLRDPGREKLFF.

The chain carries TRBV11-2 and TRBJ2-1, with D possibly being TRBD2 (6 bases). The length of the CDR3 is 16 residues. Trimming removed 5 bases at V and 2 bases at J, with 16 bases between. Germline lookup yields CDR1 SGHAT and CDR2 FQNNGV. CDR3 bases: TGTGCCAGCAGCCTCCGGGCACTAGCCACCTACAATGAGCAGTTCTTC. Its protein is CASSLRALATYNEQFF.

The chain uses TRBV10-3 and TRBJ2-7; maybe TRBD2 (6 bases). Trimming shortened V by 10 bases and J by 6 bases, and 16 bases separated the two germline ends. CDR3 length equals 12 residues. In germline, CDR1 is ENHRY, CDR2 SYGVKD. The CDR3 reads CATRSDGGEQYF. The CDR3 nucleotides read TGTGCCACCCGAAGCGACGGGGGCGAGCAGTACTTC.

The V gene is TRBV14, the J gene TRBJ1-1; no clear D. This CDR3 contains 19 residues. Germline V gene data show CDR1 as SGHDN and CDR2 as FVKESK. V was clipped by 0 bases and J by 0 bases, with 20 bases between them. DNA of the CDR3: TGTGCCAGCAGCCAAGAAGGGCGCGTTCTCCAGGCCATGAACACTGAAGCTTTCTTT. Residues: CASSQEGRVLQAMNTEAFF.

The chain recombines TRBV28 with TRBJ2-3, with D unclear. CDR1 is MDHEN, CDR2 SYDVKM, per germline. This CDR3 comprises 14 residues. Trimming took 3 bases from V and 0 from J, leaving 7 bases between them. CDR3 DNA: TGTGCCAGCAGTTTTCAAGTTAGCACAGATACGCAGTATTTT. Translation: CASSFQVSTDTQYF.

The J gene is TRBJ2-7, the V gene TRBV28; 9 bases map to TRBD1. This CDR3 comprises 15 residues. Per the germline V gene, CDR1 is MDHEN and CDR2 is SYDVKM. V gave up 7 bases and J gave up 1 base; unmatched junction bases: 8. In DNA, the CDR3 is TGTGCCAGCAAAAACCGGGACAGGGAATCCTACGAGCAGTACTTC. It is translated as CASKNRDRESYEQYF.

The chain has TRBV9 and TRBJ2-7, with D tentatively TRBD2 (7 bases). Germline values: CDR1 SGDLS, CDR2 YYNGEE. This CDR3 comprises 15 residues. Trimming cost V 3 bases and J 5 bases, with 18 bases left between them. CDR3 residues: CASSEGGGIIDEQYF. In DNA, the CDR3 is TGTGCCAGCAGCGAGGGAGGGGGAATCATCGACGAGCAGTACTTC.

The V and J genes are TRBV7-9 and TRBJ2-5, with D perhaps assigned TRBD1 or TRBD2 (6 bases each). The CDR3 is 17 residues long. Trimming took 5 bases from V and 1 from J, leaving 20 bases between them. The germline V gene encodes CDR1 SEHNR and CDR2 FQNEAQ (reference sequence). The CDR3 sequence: CASSGGSEGGLQETQYF. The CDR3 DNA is TGTGCCAGCAGCGGAGGCTCGGAGGGGGGACTCCAAGAGACCCAGTACTTC.

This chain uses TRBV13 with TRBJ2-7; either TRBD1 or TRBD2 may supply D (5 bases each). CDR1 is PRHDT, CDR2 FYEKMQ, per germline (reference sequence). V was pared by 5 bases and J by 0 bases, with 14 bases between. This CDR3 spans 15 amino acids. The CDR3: CASSARDGSSYEQYF. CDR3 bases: TGTGCCAGCAGCGCCAGGGACGGAAGCTCCTACGAGCAGTACTTC.

As DNA, the CDR3 is TGTGCCAGCAGCTTACCGATCGGCAGGCTCTCCTACGAGCAGTACTTC. It codes for CASSLPIGRLSYEQYF. V is TRBV11-2 and J is TRBJ2-7; D gene unclear. The V gene lost 2 bases and the J gene lost 0 bases, with 14 bases spanning the gap. From germline, CDR1 is SGHAT and CDR2 FQNNGV. The CDR3 runs 16 residues.

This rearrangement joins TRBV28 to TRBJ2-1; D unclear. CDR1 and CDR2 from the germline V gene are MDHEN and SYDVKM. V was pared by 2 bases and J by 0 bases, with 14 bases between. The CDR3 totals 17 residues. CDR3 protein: CASSLPSVGPSYNEQFF. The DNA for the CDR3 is TGTGCCAGCAGTTTACCAAGTGTCGGGCCCTCCTACAATGAGCAGTTCTTC.

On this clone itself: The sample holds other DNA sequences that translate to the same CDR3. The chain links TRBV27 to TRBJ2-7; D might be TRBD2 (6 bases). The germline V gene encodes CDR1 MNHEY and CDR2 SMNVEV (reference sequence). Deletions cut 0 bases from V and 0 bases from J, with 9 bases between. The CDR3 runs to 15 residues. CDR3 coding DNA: TGTGCCAGCAGTTTATCGGGAGGCTACTCCTACGAGCAGTACTTC. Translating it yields CASSLSGGYSYEQYF.

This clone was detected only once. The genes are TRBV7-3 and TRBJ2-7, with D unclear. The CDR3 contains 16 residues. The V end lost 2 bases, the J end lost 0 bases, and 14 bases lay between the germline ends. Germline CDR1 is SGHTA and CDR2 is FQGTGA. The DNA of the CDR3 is TGTGCCAGCAGCTTAGTTCTCCAGTCCTGCTCCTACGAGCAGTACTTC. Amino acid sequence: CASSLVLQSCSYEQYF.

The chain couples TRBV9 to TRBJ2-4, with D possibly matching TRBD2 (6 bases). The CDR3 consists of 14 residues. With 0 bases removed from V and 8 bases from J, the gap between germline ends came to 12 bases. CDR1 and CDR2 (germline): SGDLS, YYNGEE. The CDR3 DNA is TGTGCCAGCAGCGTAGGGAGGGTAGGAGACATTCAGTACTTC. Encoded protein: CASSVGRVGDIQYF. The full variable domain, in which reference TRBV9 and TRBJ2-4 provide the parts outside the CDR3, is DSGVTQTPKHLITATGQRVTLRCSPRSGDLSVYWYQQSLDQGLQFLIQYYNGEERAKGNILERFSAQQFPDLHSELNLSSLELGDSALYFCASSVGRVGDIQYFGAGTRLSVL.

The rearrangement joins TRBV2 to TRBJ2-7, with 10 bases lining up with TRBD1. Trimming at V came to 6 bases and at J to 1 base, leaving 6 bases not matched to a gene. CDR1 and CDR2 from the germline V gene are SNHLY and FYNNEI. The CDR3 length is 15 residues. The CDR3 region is CASRPRTGGSYEQYF. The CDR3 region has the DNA TGTGCCAGCAGACCGCGGACAGGGGGGTCCTACGAGCAGTACTTC.

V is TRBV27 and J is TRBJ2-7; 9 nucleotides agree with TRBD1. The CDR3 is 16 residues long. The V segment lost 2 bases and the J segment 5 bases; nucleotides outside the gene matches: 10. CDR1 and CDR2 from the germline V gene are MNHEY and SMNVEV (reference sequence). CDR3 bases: TGTGCCAGCAGTTTACAATCCGGGACAGGGCCCCACGAGCAGTACTTC. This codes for CASSLQSGTGPHEQYF.

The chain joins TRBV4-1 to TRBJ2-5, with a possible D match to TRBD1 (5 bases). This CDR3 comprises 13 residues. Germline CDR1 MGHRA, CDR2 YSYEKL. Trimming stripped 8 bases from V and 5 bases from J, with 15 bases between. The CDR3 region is CASQDGAGETQYF. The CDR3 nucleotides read TGCGCCAGCCAGGATGGGGCCGGGGAGACCCAGTACTTC.

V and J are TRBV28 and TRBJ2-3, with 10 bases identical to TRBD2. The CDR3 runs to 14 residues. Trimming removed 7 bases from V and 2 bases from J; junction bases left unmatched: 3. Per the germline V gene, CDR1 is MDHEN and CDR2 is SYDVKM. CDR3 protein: CASTSGRATDTQYF. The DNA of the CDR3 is TGTGCCAGCACGAGCGGGAGGGCCACAGATACGCAGTATTTT.

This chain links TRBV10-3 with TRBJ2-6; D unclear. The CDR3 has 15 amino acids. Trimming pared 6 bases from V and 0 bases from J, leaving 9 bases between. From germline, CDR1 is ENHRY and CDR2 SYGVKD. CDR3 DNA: TGTGCCATCAGAGACAAACCCTCTGGGGCCAACGTCCTGACTTTC. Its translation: CAIRDKPSGANVLTF.

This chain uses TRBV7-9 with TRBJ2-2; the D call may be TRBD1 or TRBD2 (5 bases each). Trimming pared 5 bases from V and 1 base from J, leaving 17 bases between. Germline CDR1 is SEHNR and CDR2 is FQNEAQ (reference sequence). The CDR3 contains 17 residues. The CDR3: CASSPPKGRMNTGELFF. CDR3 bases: TGTGCCAGCAGCCCCCCAAAGGGACGGATGAACACCGGGGAGCTGTTTTTT.

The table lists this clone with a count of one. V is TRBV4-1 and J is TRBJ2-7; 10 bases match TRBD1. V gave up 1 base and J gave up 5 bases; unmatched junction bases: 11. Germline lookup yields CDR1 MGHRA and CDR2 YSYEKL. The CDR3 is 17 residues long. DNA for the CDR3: TGCGCCAGCAGCCAAGGAAGTGTGGGACAGGGGTTCGACGAGCAGTACTTC. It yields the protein CASSQGSVGQGFDEQYF.

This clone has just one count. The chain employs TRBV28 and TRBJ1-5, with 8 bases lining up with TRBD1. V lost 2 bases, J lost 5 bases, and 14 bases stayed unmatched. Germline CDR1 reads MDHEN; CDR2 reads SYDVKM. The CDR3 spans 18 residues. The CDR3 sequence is CASSLGRQGILLDQPQHF. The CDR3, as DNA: TGTGCCAGCAGTTTAGGGCGACAGGGGATCCTGTTGGATCAGCCCCAGCATTTT.

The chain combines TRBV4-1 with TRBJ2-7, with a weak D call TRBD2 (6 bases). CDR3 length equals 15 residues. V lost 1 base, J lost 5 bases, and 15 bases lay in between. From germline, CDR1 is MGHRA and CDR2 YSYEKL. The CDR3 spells CASSQALGGLNEQYF. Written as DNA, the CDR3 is TGCGCCAGCAGCCAAGCCTTGGGGGGATTAAACGAGCAGTACTTC.

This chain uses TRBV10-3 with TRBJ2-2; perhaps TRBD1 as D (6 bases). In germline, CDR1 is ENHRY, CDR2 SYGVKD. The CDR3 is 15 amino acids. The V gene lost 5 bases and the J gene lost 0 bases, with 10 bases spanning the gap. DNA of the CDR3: TGTGCCATCAGTTCCGGGACATCGAACACCGGGGAGCTGTTTTTT. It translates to CAISSGTSNTGELFF.

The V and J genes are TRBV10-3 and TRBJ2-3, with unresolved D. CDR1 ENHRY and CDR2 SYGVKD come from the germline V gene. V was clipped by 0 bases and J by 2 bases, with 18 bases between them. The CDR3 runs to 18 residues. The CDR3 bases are TGTGCCATCAGTGAGTCAAATTCTGGCCTTTCGATCACAGATACGCAGTATTTT. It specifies CAISESNSGLSITDTQYF.

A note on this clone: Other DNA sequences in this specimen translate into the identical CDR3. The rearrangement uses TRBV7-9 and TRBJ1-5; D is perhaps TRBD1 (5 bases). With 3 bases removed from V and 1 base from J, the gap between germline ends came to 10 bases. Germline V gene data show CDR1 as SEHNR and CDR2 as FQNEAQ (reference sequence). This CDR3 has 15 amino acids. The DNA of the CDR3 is TGTGCCAGCAGCTTGGGTCGGGGGAGCAATCAGCCCCAGCATTTT. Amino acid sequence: CASSLGRGSNQPQHF.

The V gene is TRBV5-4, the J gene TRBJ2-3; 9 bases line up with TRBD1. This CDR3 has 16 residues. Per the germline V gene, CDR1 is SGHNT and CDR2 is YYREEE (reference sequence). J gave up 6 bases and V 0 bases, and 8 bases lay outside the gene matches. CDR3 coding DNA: TGTGCCAGCAGCTTGGACCGGGACAGGGTCGGCGATACGCAGTATTTT. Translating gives CASSLDRDRVGDTQYF. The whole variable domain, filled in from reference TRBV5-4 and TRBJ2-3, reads ETGVTQSPTHLIKTRGQQVTLRCSSQSGHNTVSWYQQALGQGPQFIFQYYREEENGRGNFPPRFSGLQFPNYSSELNVNALELDDSALYLCASSLDRDRVGDTQYFGPGTRLTVL.

The CDR3 bases are TGTGCCAGCAGCCCCCCGGACAGGGGCTCCTATGGCTACACCTTC. Protein: CASSPPDRGSYGYTF. The gene calls are TRBV7-8 and TRBJ1-2, with TRBD1 identical over 9 bases. The CDR3 is made up of 15 amino acids. V gave up 5 bases and J gave up 4 bases; unmatched junction bases: 8. Germline loops: CDR1 SGHVS, CDR2 FQNEAQ. The variable domain in full, with the rest retrieved from reference TRBV7-8 and TRBJ1-2, is GAGVSQSPRYKVAKRGQDVALRCDPISGHVSLFWYQQALGQGPEFLTYFQNEAQLDKSGLPSDRFFAERPEGSVSTLKIQRTQQEDSAVYLCASSPPDRGSYGYTFGSGTRLTVV.